A single sample is the source of the 21 T cell receptor beta chains below, sequenced in a study of glioma-infiltrating T cells. Using RNA template, CDR3s of TCR alpha and beta were amplified with iRepertoire arm-PCR. TCRdb independently ran MiXCR on the multiplex PCR reads; one entry per CDR3 protein. The repertoire table contains 65 to 80 distinct CDR3 sequences. Sequencing was performed on glioma tissue, nonneoplastic brain tissue, or PBMCs (not recorded which). Receptor source: a human donor with low-grade glioma or glioblastoma, undergoing nonglioma brain surgery, or in good health (not recorded which).

As regards this clonotype: The size of this beta chain means little, since it is a stray read in a library made for alpha chains. The chain is built from TRBV27 and TRBJ2-3; D gene unclear. The CDR3 is 12 amino acids. V shed 8 bases and J shed 1 base, with 7 bases lying between them. Germline assignment: CDR1 MNHEY and CDR2 SMNVEV (reference sequence). CDR3 DNA sequence: TGTGCCAGCTCAGAGGGCACAGATACGCAGTATTTT. This encodes CASSEGTDTQYF.

Concerning this clonotype itself: The library was prepared for alpha chains; this beta chain is a stray read, so its frequency means little. The gene calls are TRBV20-1 and TRBJ2-1; unclear D gene. The CDR3 runs to 12 residues. Trimming shortened V by 5 bases and J by 7 bases, and 12 bases separated the two germline ends. Germline CDR1 is DFQATT and CDR2 is SNEGSKA (reference sequence). The CDR3 DNA sequence: TGCAGTGCTTGGGGTCGAAGGAATGAGCAGTTCTTC. This codes for CSAWGRRNEQFF.

This clonotype has only one observation. This beta chain is off target for a library built for alpha chains, so its abundance means little. The CDR3 bases are TGTGCCAGCAGCCAAGTTGGGACTATATCGGAAGAGCAGTACTTC. Translating gives CASSQVGTISEEQYF. J is TRBJ2-7 and V is TRBV4-2, with TRBD2 matching over 7 bases. Trimming took 1 base from V and 7 from J; bases not matched to a gene: 10. The CDR3 is made up of 15 amino acids. Germline-derived CDR1 and CDR2 are LGHNA and YNFKEQ.

Concerning this clonotype itself: Germline is not matched at one junction end, which may reflect a read error. The library was built for alpha chains, so this beta chain is an off-target read and its size means little. The V call is TRBV27, the J call TRBJ2-3, with D perhaps being TRBD1 or TRBD2 (5 bases each). CDR3 length equals 17 residues. Germline V gene data show CDR1 as MNHEY and CDR2 as SMNVEV (reference sequence). CDR3 coding DNA: TGTGCCAGCACTTTATCCCACCCCCGGGGCCTCACAGATACGCAGTATTTT. Translated, it gives CASTLSHPRGLTDTQYF.

Note on this clonotype: Found in a library prepared for alpha chains, this beta chain is an off-target read, and its abundance has little meaning. The gene calls are TRBV4-3 and TRBJ2-1; maybe TRBD2 (6 bases). The CDR3 is 16 residues long. Germline V gene sequence: CDR1 LGHNA, CDR2 YSLEER. The ends were cut back, 1 base at V and 3 bases at J, with 13 bases in the middle. CDR3 coding DNA: TGCGCCAGCAGCCAAGGTCGGGAGAGAGTCTACAATGAGCAGTTCTTC. This codes for CASSQGRERVYNEQFF.

A word on this clonotype: With the library built for alpha chains, this beta chain is off target and its frequency is not meaningful. For the CDR3, the DNA is TGTGCCAGCAGTTTATCGAAAGGGGGCCGAGCTAACTATGGCTACACCTTC. Translated: CASSLSKGGRANYGYTF. This chain joins TRBV27 and TRBJ1-2; 7 bases agree with TRBD1. In germline, CDR1 is MNHEY, CDR2 SMNVEV (reference sequence). The CDR3 extends over 17 amino acids. The junction had 7 bases not matched to a gene; V was cut back by 0 bases and J by 0 bases.

Remarks on this clonotype: Because this beta chain is a stray read in a library intended to capture alpha chains, its abundance should not be given much weight. This chain joins TRBV27 and TRBJ1-1, with D possibly TRBD1 on 5 matching bases. The CDR3 extends over 14 amino acids. The germline V gene encodes CDR1 MNHEY and CDR2 SMNVEV (reference sequence). V was cut by 2 bases and J by 5 bases, with 12 bases left in between. The CDR3: CASSLQGRDTEAFF. The CDR3 nucleotides read TGTGCCAGCAGTTTACAGGGCAGGGATACTGAAGCTTTCTTT.

A word on this clonotype: This beta chain appears as a stray read in a library generated for alpha chains; its size is not informative. V usage is TRBV6-1 and J usage is TRBJ2-4; D ambiguous. The CDR3 has 15 residues. V lost 7 bases and J 0 bases, leaving 13 bases between the germline ends. The germline gives CDR1 MNHNS, CDR2 SASEGT. The CDR3 reads CASINGPQAKNIQYF. The DNA for the CDR3 is TGTGCCAGCATCAATGGGCCCCAAGCCAAAAACATTCAGTACTTC.

On this clonotype itself: This beta chain was picked up by a library intended for alpha chains and is off target, so its count carries little meaning. The chain joins TRBV25-1 to TRBJ2-2, with 7 bases lining up with TRBD1. CDR1 is MGHDK and CDR2 is SYGVNS in the germline V gene. V shed 4 bases and J 3 bases; nucleotides not matched to a gene: 2. This CDR3 contains 14 residues. The CDR3 bases are TGTGCCAGCAGTGGAGACAGGGACACCGGGGAGCTGTTTTTT. Encoded protein: CASSGDRDTGELFF.

In regard to this clonotype: For a library built for alpha chains, this beta chain is a stray read; little rests on its size. The gene calls are TRBV20-1 and TRBJ2-7; TRBD2 aligns across 10 bases. The CDR3 spans 15 residues. CDR1 is DFQATT, CDR2 SNEGSKA, per germline (reference sequence). V shed 0 bases and J 7 bases; nucleotides not matched to a gene: 9. The CDR3 region is CSAREGLASFGEQYF. The CDR3 DNA reads TGCAGTGCTAGAGAGGGACTAGCGTCCTTTGGGGAGCAGTACTTC.

About this clonotype itself: Since the library was made to target alpha chains, this beta chain is a stray read and its abundance is not meaningful. The CDR3 here is CASSYSLGGGTEAFF. In DNA form, the CDR3 reads TGTGCCAGCAGTTACTCATTGGGGGGAGGAACTGAAGCTTTCTTT. The V and J genes are TRBV6-2 or TRBV6-3 and TRBJ1-1; maybe TRBD1 (5 bases). CDR3 length: 15 amino acids. Germline V gene sequence: CDR1 MNHEY, CDR2 SVGEGT. V was trimmed by 0 bases and J by 5 bases, leaving 13 bases between them.

Comments on this clonotype: This beta chain is a stray read from a library made for alpha chains; its abundance is not meaningful. The rearrangement joins TRBV7-9 to TRBJ2-7; TRBD2 agrees at 13 bases. J lost 2 bases, V lost 4 bases, and 2 bases had no gene match. This CDR3 has 15 amino acids. Germline assignment: CDR1 SEHNR and CDR2 FQNEAQ (reference sequence). The CDR3, as DNA: TGTGCCAGCAGCTCCGGACTAGCGGGGGCCTACGAGCAGTACTTC. Translating it yields CASSSGLAGAYEQYF.

With respect to this clonotype: This beta chain was picked up by a library intended for alpha chains and is off target, so its count carries little meaning. The chain uses TRBV6-2 or TRBV6-3 and TRBJ1-2, with D maybe TRBD1 (5 bases). The germline CDR1 and CDR2 sequences are MNHEY and SVGEGT. This CDR3 is built from 15 residues. The V and J ends lost 2 bases and 4 bases respectively, with 14 bases between them. CDR3 DNA: TGTGCCAGCAGTTACAGTCCGGACACCCCCTATGGCTACACCTTC. The encoded protein is CASSYSPDTPYGYTF.

To note about this clonotype: This beta chain is off target for a library built for alpha chains, so its abundance means little. The rearrangement uses TRBV27 and TRBJ2-1; 7 bases align to TRBD2. V was pared by 4 bases and J by 3 bases, with 3 bases of the junction left unmatched. The CDR3 spans 14 residues. Germline V CDR1 and CDR2: MNHEY, SMNVEV (reference sequence). This CDR3 is CASSYQRGYNEQFF. The CDR3, as DNA: TGTGCCAGCAGTTACCAGCGGGGCTACAATGAGCAGTTCTTC.

In regard to this clonotype: This beta chain is an off-target read within a library intended for alpha chains, so its frequency means little. The chain combines TRBV6-1 with TRBJ1-6; TRBD1 matches at 7 bases. The CDR3 runs to 18 residues. Trimming took 6 bases from V and 5 from J; bases not matched to a gene: 16. Germline V CDR1 and CDR2: MNHNS, SASEGT. The CDR3 sequence: CASSLTPYRGQHNSPLHF. The CDR3, as DNA: TGTGCCAGCAGCCTAACTCCTTACAGGGGACAACATAATTCACCCCTCCACTTT.

Notes on this clonotype: This beta chain slipped into a library made for alpha chains as a stray read, so its size is not meaningful. The V call is TRBV27, the J call TRBJ2-3; D not certain. The CDR3 extends over 13 amino acids. The ends were cut back, 5 bases at V and 0 bases at J, with 6 bases in the middle. Germline CDR1 is MNHEY and CDR2 is SMNVEV (reference sequence). CDR3 sequence (DNA): TGTGCCAGCAGTCTGGACAGCACAGATACGCAGTATTTT. Protein product: CASSLDSTDTQYF.

On this clonotype itself: The size of this beta chain means little, since it is a stray read in a library made for alpha chains. The chain employs TRBV6-2 or TRBV6-3 and TRBJ2-7, with 10 bases matching TRBD1. This CDR3 region has 17 residues. The V gene's germline CDR1 is MNHEY and CDR2 SVGEGT. The trim removed 2 bases at V and 2 bases at J, leaving 9 bases unmatched. The CDR3 DNA reads TGTGCCAGCAGTTACCTTTCGCCGGGACAGGGGACCTACGAGCAGTACTTC. Its protein is CASSYLSPGQGTYEQYF.

Points on this clonotype: Within a library made for alpha chains, this beta chain is off target, and its count is uninformative. The chain joins TRBV20-1 to TRBJ1-1, with TRBD1 matching over 9 bases. This CDR3 has 13 amino acids. V was clipped by 5 bases and J by 4 bases; unmatched bases: 5. CDR1 and CDR2 from the germline V gene are DFQATT and SNEGSKA (reference sequence). CDR3 DNA sequence: TGCAGTGCTCGGCGACAGGGGGTCACTGAAGCTTTCTTT. Translating gives CSARRQGVTEAFF.

This clonotype was observed a few times. The library was built for alpha chains, so this beta chain is an off-target read and its size means little. The chain joins TRBV15 to TRBJ2-3, with 9 bases aligning to TRBD1. The V segment lost 2 bases and the J segment 3 bases; nucleotides outside the gene matches: 9. The CDR3 sequence is 17 residues long. Per germline, CDR1 LNHNV and CDR2 YYDKDF (reference sequence). The CDR3 bases are TGTGCCACCAGCAGACCCTATACCGGGACAGGGACAGATACGCAGTATTTT. As protein: CATSRPYTGTGTDTQYF.

To note about this clonotype: The size of this beta chain means little, since it is a stray read in a library made for alpha chains. The V gene is TRBV27, the J gene TRBJ2-2; D is ambiguous. This CDR3 contains 16 residues. V dropped 5 bases and J dropped 6 bases, with 19 bases sitting between them. Germline V gene lookup returns CDR1 MNHEY and CDR2 SMNVEV (reference sequence). The CDR3 DNA reads TGTGCCAGCAGTGCACAAGACGTGGGTGCGGCCGGGGAGCTGTTTTTT. Translating gives CASSAQDVGAAGELFF.

For this clonotype: Since it is a stray read in a library aimed at alpha chains, this beta chain has a size that is not meaningful. This chain uses TRBV27 with TRBJ2-2; D not resolved. Per germline, CDR1 MNHEY and CDR2 SMNVEV (reference sequence). Deletions cut 6 bases from V and 5 bases from J, with 13 bases between. The CDR3 loop spans 14 amino acids. The CDR3 loop is CASRIGRGTGELFF. The CDR3 DNA follows: TGTGCCAGCAGGATCGGGCGTGGGACCGGGGAGCTGTTTTTT.